A selection of T cell receptor beta chains follows, all from one sample in a study of blood T cells in healthy people across ages. TCRdb processed the 5' RACE reads anew with MiXCR; each CDR3 protein has one entry. The sample has 650,000 to 800,000 distinct CDR3 sequences, around 50% seen once. The sequenced sample consisted of blood. The receptor source for this set is a woman aged 80 or older in good health. CDR3s include the opening cysteine and the closing phenylalanine or tryptophan. The D gene is left open where the match is weak. Clone size is shown for a subset of rows, as once, few, many or a class of expanded clone.

cdr3_aa: CASSVLGEQFF; cdr3_nt: TGTGCCAGCAGCGTACTGGGTGAGCAGTTCTTC; d_call: NA; v_call: TRBV3-1; j_call: TRBJ2-1; clone_size: NA
cdr3_aa: CATSGGGAETQYF; cdr3_nt: TGTGCCACCAGTGGGGGAGGAGCGGAGACCCAGTACTTC; d_call: NA; v_call: TRBV24-1; j_call: TRBJ2-5; clone_size: NA
cdr3_aa: CASSPGLAATQYF; cdr3_nt: TGTGCCAGCAGCCCGGGACTAGCAGCGACCCAGTACTTC; d_call: TRBD2; v_call: TRBV7-2; j_call: TRBJ2-5; clone_size: many
cdr3_aa: CASSLYSGPGRSDTQYF; cdr3_nt: TGTGCCAGCAGCTTATATAGTGGACCAGGCCGATCAGATACGCAGTATTTT; d_call: NA; v_call: TRBV7-3; j_call: TRBJ2-3; clone_size: many
cdr3_aa: CASSSKLSAASDTQYF; cdr3_nt: TGTGCCAGCAGTTCGAAACTTAGCGCCGCATCTGATACGCAGTATTTT; d_call: NA; v_call: TRBV12-3/TRBV12-4; j_call: TRBJ2-3; clone_size: NA
cdr3_aa: CASSTAGGEYEQYF; cdr3_nt: TGTGCCAGCAGTACCGCAGGGGGAGAGTACGAGCAGTACTTC; d_call: TRBD1; v_call: TRBV12-3/TRBV12-4; j_call: TRBJ2-7; clone_size: NA
cdr3_aa: CSALRTQETQYF; cdr3_nt: TGCAGTGCACTCAGGACACAAGAGACCCAGTACTTC; d_call: NA; v_call: TRBV20-1; j_call: TRBJ2-5; clone_size: NA
cdr3_aa: CASSGDSSTGQFF; cdr3_nt: TGTGCCAGCAGCGGAGACAGTTCCACAGGGCAGTTCTTC; d_call: NA; v_call: TRBV3-1; j_call: TRBJ2-1; clone_size: NA
cdr3_aa: CASSVRLAGRSTDTQYF; cdr3_nt: TGCGCCAGCAGCGTACGACTAGCGGGGAGAAGCACAGATACGCAGTATTTT; d_call: TRBD2; v_call: TRBV5-1; j_call: TRBJ2-3; clone_size: NA
cdr3_aa: CASSQDLGLAGEQFF; cdr3_nt: TGCGCCAGCAGCCAAGATCTTGGTCTAGCGGGCGAGCAGTTCTTC; d_call: TRBD2; v_call: TRBV4-3; j_call: TRBJ2-1; clone_size: NA
cdr3_aa: CSASIPTSYGYTF; cdr3_nt: TGCAGTGCCTCGATCCCTACGAGTTATGGCTACACCTTC; d_call: NA; v_call: TRBV20-1; j_call: TRBJ1-2; clone_size: NA
cdr3_aa: CSARSRVDEQFF; cdr3_nt: TGCAGTGCTAGATCCAGGGTTGATGAGCAGTTCTTC; d_call: NA; v_call: TRBV20-1; j_call: TRBJ2-1; clone_size: many
cdr3_aa: CALRLAGGLETQYF; cdr3_nt: TGTGCTCTGAGGCTAGCGGGAGGATTGGAGACCCAGTACTTC; d_call: TRBD2; v_call: TRBV30; j_call: TRBJ2-5; clone_size: NA
cdr3_aa: CASSPCGGAYEQYF; cdr3_nt: TGTGCCAGCAGCCCGTGTGGGGGGGCCTACGAGCAGTACTTC; d_call: TRBD2; v_call: TRBV7-3; j_call: TRBJ2-7; clone_size: NA
cdr3_aa: CASSTRQDGTDTQYF; cdr3_nt: TGCGCCAGCAGCACCCGACAGGATGGCACAGATACGCAGTATTTT; d_call: NA; v_call: TRBV5-1; j_call: TRBJ2-3; clone_size: many
cdr3_aa: CASSLTTGSGGYTF; cdr3_nt: TGTGCCAGCAGCTTAACTACAGGGTCGGGTGGCTACACCTTC; d_call: NA; v_call: TRBV7-3; j_call: TRBJ1-2; clone_size: NA
cdr3_aa: CSVGATGTQYF; cdr3_nt: TGCAGCGTTGGAGCGACAGGGACCCAGTACTTC; d_call: NA; v_call: TRBV29-1; j_call: TRBJ2-5; clone_size: many
cdr3_aa: CASSDRLSYEQYF; cdr3_nt: TGTGCCAGCAGTGACAGGCTTTCCTACGAGCAGTACTTC; d_call: NA; v_call: TRBV12-3/TRBV12-4; j_call: TRBJ2-7; clone_size: few
cdr3_aa: CASSLSGVSYNEQFF; cdr3_nt: TGCGCCAGCAGCTTATCGGGGGTTTCCTACAATGAGCAGTTCTTC; d_call: NA; v_call: TRBV5-1; j_call: TRBJ2-1; clone_size: NA
cdr3_aa: CASSLQPSPGLAGYVLGNEQFF; cdr3_nt: TGTGCCAGCTCACTCCAGCCTTCTCCGGGACTAGCGGGATATGTGTTGGGGAATGAGCAGTTCTTC; d_call: TRBD2; v_call: TRBV18; j_call: TRBJ2-1; clone_size: few
cdr3_aa: CASSERQGAGEQFF; cdr3_nt: TGTGCCAGCAGTGAAAGACAGGGGGCAGGTGAGCAGTTCTTC; d_call: TRBD1; v_call: TRBV6-1; j_call: TRBJ2-1; clone_size: many
cdr3_aa: CSVEWGLETQYF; cdr3_nt: TGCAGCGTTGAGTGGGGGCTGGAGACCCAGTACTTC; d_call: NA; v_call: TRBV29-1; j_call: TRBJ2-5; clone_size: NA
cdr3_aa: CASSLPAGGPRNEQFF; cdr3_nt: TGCGCCAGCAGCTTACCAGCGGGAGGGCCTCGAAATGAGCAGTTCTTC; d_call: TRBD2; v_call: TRBV5-1; j_call: TRBJ2-1; clone_size: NA
cdr3_aa: CASSTGLAGLYEQYF; cdr3_nt: TGTGCCAGCAGCACCGGACTAGCGGGGCTTTACGAGCAGTACTTC; d_call: NA; v_call: TRBV21-1; j_call: TRBJ2-7; clone_size: NA
cdr3_aa: CSARIAGRDTEAFF; cdr3_nt: TGCAGTGCTAGAATCGCAGGGAGGGACACTGAAGCTTTCTTT; d_call: NA; v_call: TRBV20-1; j_call: TRBJ1-1; clone_size: NA
cdr3_aa: CASSSRDRGGPQHF; cdr3_nt: TGTGCCAGCAGCTCCCGGGACAGGGGTGGCCCCCAGCATTTT; d_call: TRBD1; v_call: TRBV7-2; j_call: TRBJ1-5; clone_size: many